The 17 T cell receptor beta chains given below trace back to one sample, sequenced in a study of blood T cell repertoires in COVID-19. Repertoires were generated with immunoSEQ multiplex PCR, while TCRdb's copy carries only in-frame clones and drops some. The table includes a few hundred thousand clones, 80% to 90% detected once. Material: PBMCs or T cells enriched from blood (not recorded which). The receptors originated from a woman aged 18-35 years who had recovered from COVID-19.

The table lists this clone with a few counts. Here the CDR3 DNA reads TGTGCCAGCAGTTCCGGGACAGGGGCTGCTGGGTATGGCTACACCTTC. Its translation: CASSSGTGAAGYGYTF. The chain joins TRBV6-5 to TRBJ1-2; 10 bases agree with TRBD1. CDR3 length: 16 amino acids. Germline V CDR1 and CDR2: MNHEY, SVGAGI. V shed 4 bases and J 5 bases; nucleotides not matched to a gene: 10.

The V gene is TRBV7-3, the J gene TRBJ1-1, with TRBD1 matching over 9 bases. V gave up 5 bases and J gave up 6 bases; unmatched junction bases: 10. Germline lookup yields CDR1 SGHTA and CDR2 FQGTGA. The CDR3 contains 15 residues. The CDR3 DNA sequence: TGTGCCAGCAGCCCACAGGGGACAGGGAAGGCTGAAGCTTTCTTT. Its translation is CASSPQGTGKAEAFF.

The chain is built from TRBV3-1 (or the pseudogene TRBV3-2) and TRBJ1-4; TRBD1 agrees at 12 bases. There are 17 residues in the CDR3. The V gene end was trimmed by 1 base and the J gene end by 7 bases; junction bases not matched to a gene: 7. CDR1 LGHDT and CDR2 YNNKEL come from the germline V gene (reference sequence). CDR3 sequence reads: CASSQGTPGQGAEKLFF. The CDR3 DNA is TGTGCCAGCAGCCAAGGGACGCCGGGACAGGGGGCTGAAAAACTGTTTTTT.

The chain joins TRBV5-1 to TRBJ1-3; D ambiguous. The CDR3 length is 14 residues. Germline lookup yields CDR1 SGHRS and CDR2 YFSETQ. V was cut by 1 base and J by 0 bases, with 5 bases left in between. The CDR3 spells CASSLTFSGNTIYF. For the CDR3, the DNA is TGCGCCAGCAGCTTGACATTCTCTGGAAACACCATATATTTT.

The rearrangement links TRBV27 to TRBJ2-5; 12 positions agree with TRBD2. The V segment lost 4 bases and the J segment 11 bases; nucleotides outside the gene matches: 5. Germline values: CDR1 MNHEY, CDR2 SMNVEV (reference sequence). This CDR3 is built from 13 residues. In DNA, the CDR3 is TGTGCCAGCAGTTACCTAGCGGGAGGGCCTCAGTACTTC. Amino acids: CASSYLAGGPQYF.

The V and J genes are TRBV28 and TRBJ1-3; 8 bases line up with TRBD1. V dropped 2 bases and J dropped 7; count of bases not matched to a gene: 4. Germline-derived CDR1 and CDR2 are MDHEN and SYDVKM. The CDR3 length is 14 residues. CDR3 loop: CASSLGQGANTIYF. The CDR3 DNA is TGTGCCAGCAGTTTAGGGCAGGGGGCCAACACCATATATTTT.

The DNA for the CDR3 is TGTGCCAGCAGCCCACTAGCGGGAGGGACAGATACGCAGTATTTT. Its translation: CASSPLAGGTDTQYF. The rearrangement links TRBV5-6 to TRBJ2-3; TRBD2 matches at 13 bases. J lost 3 bases, V lost 4 bases, and 2 bases had no gene match. The germline gives CDR1 SGHDT, CDR2 YYEEEE. The CDR3 has 15 amino acids.

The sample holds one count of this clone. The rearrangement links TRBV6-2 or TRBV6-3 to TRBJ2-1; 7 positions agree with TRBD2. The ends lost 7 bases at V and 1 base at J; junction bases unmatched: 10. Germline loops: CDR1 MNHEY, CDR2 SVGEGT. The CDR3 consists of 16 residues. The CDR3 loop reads CASTPISSGSYNEQFF. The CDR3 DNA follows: TGTGCCAGCACCCCTATATCTAGCGGATCCTACAATGAGCAGTTCTTC.

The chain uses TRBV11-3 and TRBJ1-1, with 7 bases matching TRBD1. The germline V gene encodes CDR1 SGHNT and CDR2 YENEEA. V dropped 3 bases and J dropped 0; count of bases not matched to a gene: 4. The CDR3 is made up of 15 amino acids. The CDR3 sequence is CASSLEGQMNTEAFF. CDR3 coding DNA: TGTGCCAGCAGCTTGGAGGGACAGATGAACACTGAAGCTTTCTTT.

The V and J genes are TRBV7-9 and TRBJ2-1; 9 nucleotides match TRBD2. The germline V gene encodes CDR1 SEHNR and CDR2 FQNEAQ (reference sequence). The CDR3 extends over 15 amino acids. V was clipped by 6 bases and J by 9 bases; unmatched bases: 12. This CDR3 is CASSKGGRASSEQFF. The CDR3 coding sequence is TGTGCCAGCAGTAAGGGCGGGAGGGCCAGTAGTGAGCAGTTCTTC.

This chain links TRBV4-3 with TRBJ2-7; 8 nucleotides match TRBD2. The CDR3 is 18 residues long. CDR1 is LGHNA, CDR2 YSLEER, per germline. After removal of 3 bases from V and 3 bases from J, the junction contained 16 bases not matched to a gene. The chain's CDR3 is CASSQHTPTSGAYYEQYF. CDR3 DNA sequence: TGCGCCAGCAGCCAGCACACCCCTACTAGCGGAGCATACTACGAGCAGTACTTC.

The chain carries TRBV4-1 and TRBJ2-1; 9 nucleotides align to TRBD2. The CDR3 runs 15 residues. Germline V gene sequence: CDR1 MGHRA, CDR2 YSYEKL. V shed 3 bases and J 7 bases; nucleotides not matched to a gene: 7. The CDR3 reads CASSQASGVINEQFF. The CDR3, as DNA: TGCGCCAGCAGCCAGGCTAGCGGGGTAATTAATGAGCAGTTCTTC.

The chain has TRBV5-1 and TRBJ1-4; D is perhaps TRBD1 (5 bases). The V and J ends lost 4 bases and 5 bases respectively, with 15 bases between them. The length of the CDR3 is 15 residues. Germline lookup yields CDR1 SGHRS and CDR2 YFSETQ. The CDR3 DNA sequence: TGCGCCAGCAGCCCCGAGGCAGGGATGAATGAAAAACTGTTTTTT. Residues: CASSPEAGMNEKLFF.

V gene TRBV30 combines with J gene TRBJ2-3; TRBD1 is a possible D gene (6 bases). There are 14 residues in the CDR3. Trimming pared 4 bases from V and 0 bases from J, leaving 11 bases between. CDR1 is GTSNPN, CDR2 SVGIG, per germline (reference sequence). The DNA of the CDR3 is TGTGCCTGGAACGCAGGGGTCAGCACAGATACGCAGTATTTT. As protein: CAWNAGVSTDTQYF.

The CDR3: CASSYEGQGSQPQHF. In nucleotides, the CDR3 is TGTGCCAGCAGTTACGAGGGACAGGGATCTCAGCCCCAGCATTTT. The chain uses TRBV6-6 and TRBJ1-5, with TRBD1 matching 9 bases. The germline V gene has CDR1 MNHNY and CDR2 SVGAGI (reference sequence). The V segment lost 2 bases and the J segment 6 bases; nucleotides outside the gene matches: 5. The CDR3 runs to 15 residues.

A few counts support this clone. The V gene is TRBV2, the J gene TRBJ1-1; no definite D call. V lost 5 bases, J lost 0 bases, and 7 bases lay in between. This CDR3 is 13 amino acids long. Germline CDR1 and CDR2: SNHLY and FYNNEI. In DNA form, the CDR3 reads TGTGCCAGCAGTTGGGCCTTGAACACTGAAGCTTTCTTT. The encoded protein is CASSWALNTEAFF.

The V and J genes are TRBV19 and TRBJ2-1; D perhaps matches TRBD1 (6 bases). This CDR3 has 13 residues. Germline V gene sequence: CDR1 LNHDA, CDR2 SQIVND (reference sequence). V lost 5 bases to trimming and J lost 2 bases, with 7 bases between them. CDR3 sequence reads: CASSWDTYNEQFF. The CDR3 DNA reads TGTGCCAGTAGTTGGGACACCTACAATGAGCAGTTCTTC.